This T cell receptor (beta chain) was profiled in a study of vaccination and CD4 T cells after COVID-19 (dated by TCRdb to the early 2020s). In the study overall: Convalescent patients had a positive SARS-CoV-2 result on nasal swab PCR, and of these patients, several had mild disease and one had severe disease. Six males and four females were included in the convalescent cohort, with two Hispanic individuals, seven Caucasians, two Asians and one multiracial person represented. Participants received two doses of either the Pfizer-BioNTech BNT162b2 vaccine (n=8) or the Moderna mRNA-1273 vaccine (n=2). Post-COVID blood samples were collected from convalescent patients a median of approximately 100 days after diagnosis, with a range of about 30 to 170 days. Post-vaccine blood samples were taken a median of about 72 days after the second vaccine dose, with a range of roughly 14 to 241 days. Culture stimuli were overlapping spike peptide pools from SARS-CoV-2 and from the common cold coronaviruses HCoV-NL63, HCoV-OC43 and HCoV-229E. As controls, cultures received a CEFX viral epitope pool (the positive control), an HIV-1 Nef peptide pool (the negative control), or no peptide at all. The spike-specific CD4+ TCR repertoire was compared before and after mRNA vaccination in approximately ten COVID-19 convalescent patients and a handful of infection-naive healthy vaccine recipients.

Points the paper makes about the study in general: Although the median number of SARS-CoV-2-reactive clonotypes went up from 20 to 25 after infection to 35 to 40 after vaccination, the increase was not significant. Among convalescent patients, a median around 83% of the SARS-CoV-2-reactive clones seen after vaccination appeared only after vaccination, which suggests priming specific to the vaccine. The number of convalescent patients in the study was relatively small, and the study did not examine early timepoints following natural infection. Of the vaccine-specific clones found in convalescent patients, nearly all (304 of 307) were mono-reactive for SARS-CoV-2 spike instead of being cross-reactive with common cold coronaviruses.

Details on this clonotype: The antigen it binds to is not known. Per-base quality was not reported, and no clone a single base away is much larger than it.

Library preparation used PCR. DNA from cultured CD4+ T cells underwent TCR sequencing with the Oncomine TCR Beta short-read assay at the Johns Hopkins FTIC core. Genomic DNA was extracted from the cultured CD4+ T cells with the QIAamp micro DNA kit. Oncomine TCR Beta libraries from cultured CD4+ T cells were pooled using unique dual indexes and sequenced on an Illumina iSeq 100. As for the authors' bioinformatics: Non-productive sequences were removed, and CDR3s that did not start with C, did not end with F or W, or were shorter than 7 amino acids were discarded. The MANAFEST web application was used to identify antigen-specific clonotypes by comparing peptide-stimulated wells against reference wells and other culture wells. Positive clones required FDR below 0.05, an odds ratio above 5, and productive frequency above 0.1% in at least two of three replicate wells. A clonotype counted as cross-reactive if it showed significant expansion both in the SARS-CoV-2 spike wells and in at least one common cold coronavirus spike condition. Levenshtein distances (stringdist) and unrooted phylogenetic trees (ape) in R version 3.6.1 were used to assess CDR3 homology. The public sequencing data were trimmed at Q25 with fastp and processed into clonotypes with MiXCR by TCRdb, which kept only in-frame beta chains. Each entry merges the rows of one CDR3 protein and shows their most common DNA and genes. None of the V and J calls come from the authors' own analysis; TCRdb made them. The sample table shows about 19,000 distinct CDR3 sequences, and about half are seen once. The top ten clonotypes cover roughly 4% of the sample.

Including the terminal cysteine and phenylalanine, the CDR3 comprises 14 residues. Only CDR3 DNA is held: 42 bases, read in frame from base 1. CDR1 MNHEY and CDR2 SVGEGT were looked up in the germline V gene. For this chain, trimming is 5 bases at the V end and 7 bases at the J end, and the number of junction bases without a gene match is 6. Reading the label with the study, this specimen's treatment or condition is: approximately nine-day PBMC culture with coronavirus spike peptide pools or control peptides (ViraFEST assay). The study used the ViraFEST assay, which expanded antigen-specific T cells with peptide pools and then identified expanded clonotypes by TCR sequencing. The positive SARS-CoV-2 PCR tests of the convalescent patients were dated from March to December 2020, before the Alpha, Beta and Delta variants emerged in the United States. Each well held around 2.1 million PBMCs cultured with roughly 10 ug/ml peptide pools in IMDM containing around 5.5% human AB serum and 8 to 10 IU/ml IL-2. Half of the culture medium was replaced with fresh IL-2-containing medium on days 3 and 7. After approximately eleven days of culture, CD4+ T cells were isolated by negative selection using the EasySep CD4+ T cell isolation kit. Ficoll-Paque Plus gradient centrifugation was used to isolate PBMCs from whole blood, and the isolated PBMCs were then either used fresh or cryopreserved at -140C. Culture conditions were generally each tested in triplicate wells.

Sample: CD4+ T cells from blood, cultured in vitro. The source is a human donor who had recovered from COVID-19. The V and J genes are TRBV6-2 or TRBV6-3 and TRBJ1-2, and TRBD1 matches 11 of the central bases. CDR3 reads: CASSGDRGTSGYTF. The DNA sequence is TGTGCCAGCAGTGGGGACAGGGGGACGTCTGGCTACACCTTC.